Shown below are 11 T cell receptor beta chains from a single sample sequenced in a study of blood T cell repertoires in COVID-19. The data were produced by immunoSEQ multiplex PCR, yet TCRdb's version contains in-frame clones alone and is incomplete. The sample yields about 190,000 clones, roughly 80% seen once. Sequenced input: peripheral blood. The receptor set was obtained from a man aged 45-65 years who had recovered from COVID-19.

This chain uses TRBV6-5 with TRBJ2-7; D perhaps matches TRBD1 (7 bases). The germline V gene has CDR1 MNHEY and CDR2 SVGAGI. V was shortened by 7 bases and J by 4 bases, with 17 bases between the two germline ends. This CDR3 region has 14 residues. Here the CDR3 DNA reads TGTGCCAGCATCCAGAGGCAGGGGGGTTACGAGCAGTACTTC. Translated: CASIQRQGGYEQYF.

For this clone: The same CDR3 can be traced to other DNA sequences in this sample. The gene calls are TRBV2 and TRBJ1-5; tentatively, D is TRBD1 (5 bases). The CDR3 consists of 14 residues. Germline V gene sequence: CDR1 SNHLY, CDR2 FYNNEI. V was pared by 6 bases and J by 0 bases, with 9 bases between. The CDR3, as DNA: TGTGCCAGCAGGTGGCAGGGTAGCAATCAGCCCCAGCATTTT. As protein: CASRWQGSNQPQHF.

This chain links TRBV11-2 with TRBJ1-5; D might be TRBD1 (5 bases). V was cut by 1 base and J by 5 bases, with 6 bases left in between. Germline V gene lookup returns CDR1 SGHAT and CDR2 FQNNGV. CDR3 length: 13 amino acids. CDR3 sequence reads: CASSLVQDQPQHF. The CDR3 DNA sequence: TGTGCCAGCAGCTTAGTACAGGATCAGCCCCAGCATTTT.

This chain links TRBV25-1 with TRBJ2-5; tentative D call: TRBD2 (6 bases). CDR1 MGHDK and CDR2 SYGVNS come from the germline V gene. Trimming took 4 bases from V and 5 from J, leaving 11 bases between them. CDR3 size: 13 residues. Here the CDR3 reads CASSGGGRETQYF. The CDR3 coding sequence is TGTGCCAGCAGTGGGGGAGGTAGGGAGACCCAGTACTTC.

This clone was seen once. The chain has TRBV15 and TRBJ2-2; 11 nucleotides agree with TRBD2. V lost 4 bases, J lost 6 bases, and 10 bases stayed unmatched. The CDR3 runs 17 residues. In germline, CDR1 is LNHNV, CDR2 YYDKDF (reference sequence). CDR3 in amino acids: CATSTRIAGGVPGELFF. CDR3 in DNA: TGTGCCACCAGCACGCGAATAGCGGGAGGGGTGCCCGGGGAGCTGTTTTTT.

J is TRBJ1-5 and V is TRBV21-1. TRBV21-1 is given as a pseudogene. The CDR3 totals 16 residues. DNA for the CDR3: TGTGCCAACCGGGAACTCCATATGGGTGGCAATCAGCCCCAGCATTTT. Residues: CANRELHMGGNQPQHF.

V and J are TRBV3-1 (or the pseudogene TRBV3-2) and TRBJ2-2; 9 bases match TRBD2. V was clipped by 0 bases and J by 4 bases; unmatched bases: 6. CDR3 length: 17 amino acids. The germline CDR1 and CDR2 sequences are LGHDT and YNNKEL (reference sequence). CDR3 DNA sequence: TGTGCCAGCAGCCAAGATCGGCTAGCGGGAAGCACCGGGGAGCTGTTTTTT. It is translated as CASSQDRLAGSTGELFF.

The chain carries TRBV11-2 and TRBJ2-7; 11 positions agree with TRBD2. The CDR3 is made up of 15 amino acids. V was pared by 1 base and J by 4 bases, with 3 bases of the junction left unmatched. Looked up from germline, CDR1 is SGHAT and CDR2 is FQNNGV. This CDR3 reads CASSLGASGGYEQYF. The DNA of the CDR3 is TGTGCCAGCAGCTTAGGTGCTAGCGGGGGGTACGAGCAGTACTTC.

The chain combines TRBV2 with TRBJ2-7, with D possibly matching TRBD1 (6 bases). The CDR3 extends over 13 amino acids. Germline V CDR1 and CDR2: SNHLY, FYNNEI. Trimming pared 5 bases from V and 6 bases from J, leaving 14 bases between. The CDR3 loop reads CASSLQGILEQYF. The CDR3 DNA sequence: TGTGCCAGCAGTCTTCAGGGGATCCTCGAGCAGTACTTC.

This clone occurred once. The chain is built from TRBV5-1 and TRBJ2-3; the match to TRBD2 covers 12 bases. The CDR3 is 21 residues long. The V and J ends lost 5 bases and 1 base, in that order; junction bases with no gene match: 20. Germline V lookup: CDR1 SGHRS, CDR2 YFSETQ. The CDR3 region is CASSPERTSGTGLGGTDTQYF. DNA for the CDR3: TGCGCCAGCAGTCCCGAGCGGACTAGCGGGACAGGGCTTGGTGGCACAGATACGCAGTATTTT.

The chain couples TRBV18 to TRBJ2-1; TRBD2 aligns across 16 bases. V lost 0 bases and J lost 2; bases outside the gene matches: 1. This CDR3 contains 18 residues. Germline V lookup: CDR1 KGHSH, CDR2 LQKENI. CDR3 amino acids: CASSPPGLAGGTYNEQFF. The DNA for the CDR3 is TGTGCCAGCTCACCACCGGGACTAGCGGGAGGGACCTACAATGAGCAGTTCTTC.